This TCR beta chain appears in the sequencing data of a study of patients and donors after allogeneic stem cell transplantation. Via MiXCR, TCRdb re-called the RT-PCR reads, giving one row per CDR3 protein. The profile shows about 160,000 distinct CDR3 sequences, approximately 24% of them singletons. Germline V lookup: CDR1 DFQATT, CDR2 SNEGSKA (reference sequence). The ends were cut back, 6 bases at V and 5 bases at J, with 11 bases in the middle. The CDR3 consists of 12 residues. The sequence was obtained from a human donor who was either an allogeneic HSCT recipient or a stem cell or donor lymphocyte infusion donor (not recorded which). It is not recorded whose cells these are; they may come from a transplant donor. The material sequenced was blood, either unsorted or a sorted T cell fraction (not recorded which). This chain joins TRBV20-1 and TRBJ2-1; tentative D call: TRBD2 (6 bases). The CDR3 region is CSAQRLDNEQFF. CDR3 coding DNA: TGCAGTGCCCAGAGACTAGACAATGAGCAGTTCTTC.